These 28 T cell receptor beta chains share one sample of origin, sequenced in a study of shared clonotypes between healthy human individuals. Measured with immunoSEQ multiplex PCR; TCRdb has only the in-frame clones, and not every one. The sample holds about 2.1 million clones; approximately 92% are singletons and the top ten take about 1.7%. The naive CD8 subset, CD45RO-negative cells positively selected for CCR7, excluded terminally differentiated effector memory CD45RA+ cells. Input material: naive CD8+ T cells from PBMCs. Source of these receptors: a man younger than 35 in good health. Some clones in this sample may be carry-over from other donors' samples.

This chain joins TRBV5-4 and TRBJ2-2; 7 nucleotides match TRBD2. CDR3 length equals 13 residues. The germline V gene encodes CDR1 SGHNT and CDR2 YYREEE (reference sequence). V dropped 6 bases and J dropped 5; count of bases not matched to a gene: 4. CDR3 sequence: CASTNSGTGELFF. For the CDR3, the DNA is TGTGCCAGCACCAATAGCGGGACCGGGGAGCTGTTTTTT.

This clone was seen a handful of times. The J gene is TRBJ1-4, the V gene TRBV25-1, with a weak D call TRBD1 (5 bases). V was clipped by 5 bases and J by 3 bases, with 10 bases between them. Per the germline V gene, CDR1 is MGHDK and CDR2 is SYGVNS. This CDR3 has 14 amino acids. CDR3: CASSPGTSNEKLFF. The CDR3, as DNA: TGTGCCAGCAGTCCCGGGACCTCTAATGAAAAACTGTTTTTT.

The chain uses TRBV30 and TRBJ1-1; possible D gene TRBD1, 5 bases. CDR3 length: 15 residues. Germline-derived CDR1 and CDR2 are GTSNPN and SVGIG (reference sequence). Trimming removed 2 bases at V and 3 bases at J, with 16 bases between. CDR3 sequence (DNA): TGTGCCTGGAGTCCCCGATGGGGGACGTACACTGAAGCTTTCTTT. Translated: CAWSPRWGTYTEAFF.

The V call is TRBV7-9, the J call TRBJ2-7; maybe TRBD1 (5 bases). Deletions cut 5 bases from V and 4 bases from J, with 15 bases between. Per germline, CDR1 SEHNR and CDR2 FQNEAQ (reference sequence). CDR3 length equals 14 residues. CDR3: CASSTATPGYEQYF. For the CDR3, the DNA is TGTGCCAGCAGCACGGCCACGCCAGGGTACGAGCAGTACTTC.

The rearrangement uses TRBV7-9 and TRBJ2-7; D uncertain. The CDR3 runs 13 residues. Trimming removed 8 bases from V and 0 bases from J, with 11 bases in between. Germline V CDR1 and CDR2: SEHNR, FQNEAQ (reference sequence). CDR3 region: CASELEDSYEQYF. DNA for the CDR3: TGTGCCAGCGAATTAGAAGACTCCTACGAGCAGTACTTC.

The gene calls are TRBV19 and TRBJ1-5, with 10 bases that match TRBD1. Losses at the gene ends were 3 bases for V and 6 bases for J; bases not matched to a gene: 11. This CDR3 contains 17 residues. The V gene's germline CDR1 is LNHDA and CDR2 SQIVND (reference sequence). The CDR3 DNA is TGTGCCAGTAGTATGGGGGACAGGGGAATTCTTCGTCAGCCCCAGCATTTT. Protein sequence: CASSMGDRGILRQPQHF.

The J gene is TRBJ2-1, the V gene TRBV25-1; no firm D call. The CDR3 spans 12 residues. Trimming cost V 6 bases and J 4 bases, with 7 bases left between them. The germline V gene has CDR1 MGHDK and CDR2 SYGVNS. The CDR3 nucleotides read TGTGCCAGCAGGGATGGATACAATGAGCAGTTCTTC. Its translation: CASRDGYNEQFF.

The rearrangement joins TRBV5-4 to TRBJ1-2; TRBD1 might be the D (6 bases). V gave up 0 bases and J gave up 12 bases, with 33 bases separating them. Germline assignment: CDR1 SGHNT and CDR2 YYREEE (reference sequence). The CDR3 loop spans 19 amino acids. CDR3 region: CASSLGYRERWLPSQGNTF. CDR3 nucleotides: TGTGCCAGCAGCTTGGGTTACAGGGAACGGTGGCTCCCGTCCCAAGGGAACACCTTC.

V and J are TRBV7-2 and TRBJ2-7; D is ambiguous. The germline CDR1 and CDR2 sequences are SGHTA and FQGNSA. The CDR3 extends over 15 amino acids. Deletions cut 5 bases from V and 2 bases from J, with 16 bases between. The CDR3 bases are TGTGCCAGCAGCCCTAACCCGACTGGAACCTACGAGCAGTACTTC. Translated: CASSPNPTGTYEQYF.

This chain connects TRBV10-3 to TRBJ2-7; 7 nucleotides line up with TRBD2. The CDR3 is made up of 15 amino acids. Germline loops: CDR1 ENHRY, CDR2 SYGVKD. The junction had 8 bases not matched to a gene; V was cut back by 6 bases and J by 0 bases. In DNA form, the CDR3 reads TGTGCCATCAGCCTTGATAGCGGGTCCTCCTACGAGCAGTACTTC. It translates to CAISLDSGSSYEQYF.

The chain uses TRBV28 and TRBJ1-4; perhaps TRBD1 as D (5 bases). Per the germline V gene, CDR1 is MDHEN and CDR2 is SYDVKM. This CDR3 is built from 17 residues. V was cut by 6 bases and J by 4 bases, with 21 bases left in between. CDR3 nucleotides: TGTGCCAGCAGGCCAGAATATGGAGGGGCCAATAATGAAAAACTGTTTTTT. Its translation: CASRPEYGGANNEKLFF.

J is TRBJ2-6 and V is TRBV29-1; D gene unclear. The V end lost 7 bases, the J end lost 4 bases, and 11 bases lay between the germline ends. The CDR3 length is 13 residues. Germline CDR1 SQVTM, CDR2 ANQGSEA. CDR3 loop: CSAFRAGANVLTF. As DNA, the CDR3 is TGCAGCGCTTTTAGGGCCGGGGCCAACGTCCTGACTTTC.

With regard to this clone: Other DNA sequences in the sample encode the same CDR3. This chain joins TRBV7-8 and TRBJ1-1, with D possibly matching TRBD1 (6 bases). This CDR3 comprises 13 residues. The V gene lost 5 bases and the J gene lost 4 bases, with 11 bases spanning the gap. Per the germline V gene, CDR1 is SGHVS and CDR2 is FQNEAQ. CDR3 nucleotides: TGTGCCAGCAGCCTAGGGGGTGGCACTGAAGCTTTCTTT. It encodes CASSLGGGTEAFF.

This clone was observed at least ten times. The CDR3 region has the DNA TGTGCCAGCAGTTATAACCCGGACAGCTACTATGGCTACACCTTC. Translation gives CASSYNPDSYYGYTF. The chain has TRBV6-6 and TRBJ1-2; D is perhaps TRBD1 (6 bases). The germline gives CDR1 MNHNY, CDR2 SVGAGI (reference sequence). CDR3 length: 15 amino acids. V was shortened by 3 bases and J by 3 bases, with 14 bases between the two germline ends.

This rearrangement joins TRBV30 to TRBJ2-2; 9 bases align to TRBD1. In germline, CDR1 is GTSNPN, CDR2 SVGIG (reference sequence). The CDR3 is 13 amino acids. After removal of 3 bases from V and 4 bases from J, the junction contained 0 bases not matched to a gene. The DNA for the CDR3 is TGTGCCTGGAGGGGACAGGGCACCGGGGAGCTGTTTTTT. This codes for CAWRGQGTGELFF. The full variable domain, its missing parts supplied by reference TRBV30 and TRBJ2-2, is SQTIHQWPATLVQPVGSPLSLECTVEGTSNPNLYWYRQAAGRGLQLLFYSVGIGQISSEVPQNLSASRPQDRQFILSSKKLLLSDSGFYLCAWRGQGTGELFFGEGSRLTVL.

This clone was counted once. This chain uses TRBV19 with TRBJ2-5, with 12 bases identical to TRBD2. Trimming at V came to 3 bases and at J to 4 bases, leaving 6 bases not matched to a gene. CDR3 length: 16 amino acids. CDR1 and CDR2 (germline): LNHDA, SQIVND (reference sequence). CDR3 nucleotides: TGTGCCAGTAGTATCCTAGCGGGAGGGCCAGGAGAGACCCAGTACTTC. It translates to CASSILAGGPGETQYF.

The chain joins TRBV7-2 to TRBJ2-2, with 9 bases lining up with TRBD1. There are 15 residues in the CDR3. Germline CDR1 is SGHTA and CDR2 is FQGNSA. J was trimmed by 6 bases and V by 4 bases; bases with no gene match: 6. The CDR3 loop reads CASSSWTGVPGELFF. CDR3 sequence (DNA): TGTGCCAGCAGCTCATGGACAGGGGTCCCCGGGGAGCTGTTTTTT. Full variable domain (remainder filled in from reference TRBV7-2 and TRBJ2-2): GAGVSQSPSNKVTEKGKDVELRCDPISGHTALYWYRQSLGQGLEFLIYFQGNSAPDKSGLPSDRFSAERTGGSVSTLTIQRTQQEDSAVYLCASSSWTGVPGELFFGEGSRLTVL.

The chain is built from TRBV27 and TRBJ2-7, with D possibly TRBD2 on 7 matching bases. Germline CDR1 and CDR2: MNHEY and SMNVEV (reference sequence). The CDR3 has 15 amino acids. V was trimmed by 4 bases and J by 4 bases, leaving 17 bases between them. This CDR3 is CASSSPGGLPYEQYF. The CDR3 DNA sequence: TGTGCCAGCAGTTCCCCGGGGGGCTTACCTTACGAGCAGTACTTC.

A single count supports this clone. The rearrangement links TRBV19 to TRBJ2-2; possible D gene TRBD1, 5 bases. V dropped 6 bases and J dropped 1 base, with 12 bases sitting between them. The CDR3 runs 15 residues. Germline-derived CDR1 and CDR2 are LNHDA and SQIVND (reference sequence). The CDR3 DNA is TGTGCCAGTAGCCCAAGAGGACAGAACACCGGGGAGCTGTTTTTT. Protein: CASSPRGQNTGELFF.

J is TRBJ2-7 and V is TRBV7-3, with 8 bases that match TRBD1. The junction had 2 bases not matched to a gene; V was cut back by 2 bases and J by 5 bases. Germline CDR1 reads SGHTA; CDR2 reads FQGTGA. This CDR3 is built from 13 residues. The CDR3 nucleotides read TGTGCCAGCAGCTTATACAGGGGGAACGAGCAGTACTTC. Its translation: CASSLYRGNEQYF.

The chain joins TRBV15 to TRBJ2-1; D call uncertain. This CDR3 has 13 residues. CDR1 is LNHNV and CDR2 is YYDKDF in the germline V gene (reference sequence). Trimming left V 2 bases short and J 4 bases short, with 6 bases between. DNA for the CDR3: TGTGCCACCAGCAGACGCCCATACAATGAGCAGTTCTTC. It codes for CATSRRPYNEQFF.

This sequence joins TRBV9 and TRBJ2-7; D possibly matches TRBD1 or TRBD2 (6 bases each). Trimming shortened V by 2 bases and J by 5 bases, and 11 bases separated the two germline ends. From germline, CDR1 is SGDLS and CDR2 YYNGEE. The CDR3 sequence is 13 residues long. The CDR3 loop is CASSVRGGDEQYF. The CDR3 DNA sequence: TGTGCCAGCAGCGTCAGGGGCGGGGACGAGCAGTACTTC.

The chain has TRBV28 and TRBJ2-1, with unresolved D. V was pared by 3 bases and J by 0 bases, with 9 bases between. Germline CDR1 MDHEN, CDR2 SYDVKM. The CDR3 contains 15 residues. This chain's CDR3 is CASSFEESSYNEQFF. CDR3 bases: TGTGCCAGCAGTTTTGAAGAGAGCTCCTACAATGAGCAGTTCTTC.

CDR3 DNA: TGTGCCAGCAGTTCTGGACAGGGGGCTACTCAGCCCCAGCATTTT. Translated: CASSSGQGATQPQHF. The rearrangement uses TRBV27 and TRBJ1-5, with 11 bases identical to TRBD1. Germline assignment: CDR1 MNHEY and CDR2 SMNVEV (reference sequence). This CDR3 region has 15 residues. Unmatched junction bases numbered 5, after V lost 4 bases and J lost 6 bases.

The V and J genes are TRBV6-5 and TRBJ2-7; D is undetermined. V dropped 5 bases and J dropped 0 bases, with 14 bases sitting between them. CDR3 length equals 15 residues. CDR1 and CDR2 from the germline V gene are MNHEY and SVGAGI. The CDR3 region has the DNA TGTGCCAGCAGTCCCAACCAACTACTCTCCTACGAGCAGTACTTC. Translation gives CASSPNQLLSYEQYF.

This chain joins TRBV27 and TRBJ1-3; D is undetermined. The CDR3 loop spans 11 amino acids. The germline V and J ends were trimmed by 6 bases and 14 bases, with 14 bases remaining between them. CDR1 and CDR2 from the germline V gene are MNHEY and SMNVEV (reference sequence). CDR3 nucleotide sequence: TGTGCCAGCAGAAGTACCGGACCGGTATATTTT. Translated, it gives CASRSTGPVYF.

The CDR3 loop reads CAWSALQPRSGNTIYF. DNA for the CDR3: TGTGCCTGGAGTGCATTACAACCAAGGTCCGGAAACACCATATATTTT. The J gene is TRBJ1-3, the V gene TRBV30; unclear D gene. Per germline, CDR1 GTSNPN and CDR2 SVGIG (reference sequence). The CDR3 consists of 16 residues. Trimming left V 1 base short and J 4 bases short, with 17 bases between.

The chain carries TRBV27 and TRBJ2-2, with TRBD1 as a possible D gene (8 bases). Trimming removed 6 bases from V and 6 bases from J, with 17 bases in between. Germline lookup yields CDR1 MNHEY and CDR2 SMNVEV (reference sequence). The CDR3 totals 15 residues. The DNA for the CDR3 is TGTGCCAGCAGCACAGGGGGGGTCTTCGCCGGGGAGCTGTTTTTT. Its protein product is CASSTGGVFAGELFF.